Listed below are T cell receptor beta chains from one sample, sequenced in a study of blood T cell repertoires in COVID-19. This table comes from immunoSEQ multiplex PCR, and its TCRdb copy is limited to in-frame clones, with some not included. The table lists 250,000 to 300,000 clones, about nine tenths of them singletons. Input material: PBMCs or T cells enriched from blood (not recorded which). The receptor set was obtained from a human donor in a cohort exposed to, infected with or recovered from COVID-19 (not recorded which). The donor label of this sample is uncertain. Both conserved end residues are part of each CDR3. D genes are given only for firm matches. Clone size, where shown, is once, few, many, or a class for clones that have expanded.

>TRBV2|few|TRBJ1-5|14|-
CASSIRQVDQPQHF
TGTGCCAGCAGTATACGACAGGTGGATCAGCCCCAGCATTTT
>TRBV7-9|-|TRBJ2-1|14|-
CASSLVVKFNEQFF
TGTGCCAGCAGCTTAGTAGTCAAATTCAATGAGCAGTTCTTC
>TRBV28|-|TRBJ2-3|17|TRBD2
CASRPGGEGPYTDTQYF
TGTGCCAGCAGACCTGGGGGGGAGGGGCCTTACACAGATACGCAGTATTTT
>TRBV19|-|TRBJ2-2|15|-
CASSTSGSNTGELFF
TGTGCCAGTAGTACCTCCGGGTCGAACACCGGGGAGCTGTTTTTT
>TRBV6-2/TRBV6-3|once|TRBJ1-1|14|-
CASSSPQGPVVAFF
TGTGCCAGCAGTTCCCCGCAGGGTCCGGTCGTCGCTTTCTTT
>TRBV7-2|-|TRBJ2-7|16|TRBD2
CASSSTRGGGTYEQYF
TGTGCCAGCAGCTCTACACGGGGGGGCGGCACCTACGAGCAGTACTTC
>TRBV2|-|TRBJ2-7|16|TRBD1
CASPKYKTGATSEQYF
TGTGCCAGCCCTAAATACAAGACAGGGGCTACTAGCGAGCAGTACTTC
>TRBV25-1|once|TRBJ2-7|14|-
CASSDFRGTGEQYF
TGTGCCAGCAGTGACTTCAGGGGCACTGGGGAGCAGTACTTC
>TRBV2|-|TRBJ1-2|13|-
CASARQDTYGYTF
TGTGCCAGCGCGCGGCAGGACACCTATGGCTACACCTTC
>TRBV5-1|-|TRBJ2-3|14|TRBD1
CASSTGTGTDTQYF
TGCGCCAGCAGTACCGGGACAGGGACAGATACGCAGTATTTT
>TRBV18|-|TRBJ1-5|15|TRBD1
CASSLGQALEQPQHF
TGTGCCAGCTCACTCGGACAGGCGCTTGAGCAGCCCCAGCATTTT
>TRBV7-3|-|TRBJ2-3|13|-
CASSRDFRDTQYF
TGTGCCAGCAGCCGGGACTTTCGAGATACGCAGTATTTT
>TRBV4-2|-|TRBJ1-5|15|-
CASSQATGYGQPQHF
TGTGCCAGCAGCCAAGCTACAGGGTATGGTCAGCCCCAGCATTTT
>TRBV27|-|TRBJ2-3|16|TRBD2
CASSLLLSGGTDTQYF
TGTGCCAGCAGCCTTCTCCTTAGCGGGGGAACAGATACGCAGTATTTT
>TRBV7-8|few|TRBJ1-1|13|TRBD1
CASSRQGGTEAFF
TGTGCCAGCAGCCGACAGGGGGGCACTGAAGCTTTCTTT
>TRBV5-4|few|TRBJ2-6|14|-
CAGQQVSGANVLTF
TGTGCCGGACAACAGGTCTCTGGGGCCAACGTCCTGACTTTC
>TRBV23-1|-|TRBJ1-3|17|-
CASSQICGASSGNTIYF
TGCGCCAGCAGTCAAATATGCGGGGCGTCCTCTGGAAACACCATATATTTT
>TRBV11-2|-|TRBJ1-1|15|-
CATRSGLLMNTEAFF
TGTGCCACCCGTTCGGGACTATTAATGAACACTGAAGCTTTCTTT
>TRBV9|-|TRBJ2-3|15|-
CASSVGQGRTDTQYF
TGTGCCAGCAGCGTGGGGCAGGGGCGGACAGATACGCAGTATTTT
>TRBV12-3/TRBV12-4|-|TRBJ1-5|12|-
CASSWSREAQHF
TGTGCCAGCAGTTGGTCGAGGGAAGCCCAGCATTTT
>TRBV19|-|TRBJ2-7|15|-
CASSSAGTSSYEQYF
TGTGCCAGTAGTTCGGCGGGCACGAGCTCCTACGAGCAGTACTTC
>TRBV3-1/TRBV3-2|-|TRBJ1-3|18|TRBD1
CASSQELRDRGSGNTIYF
TGTGCCAGCAGCCAAGAATTGAGGGACAGGGGCTCTGGAAACACCATATATTTT
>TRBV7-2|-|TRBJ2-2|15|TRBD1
CASSSRDSFTGELFF
TGTGCCAGCAGCTCAAGGGACAGCTTCACCGGGGAGCTGTTTTTT
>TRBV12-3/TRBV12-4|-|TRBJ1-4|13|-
CASSRRTEEKLFF
TGTGCCAGCAGCCGCCGGACAGAGGAAAAACTGTTTTTT
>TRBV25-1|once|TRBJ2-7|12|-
CASSAGGSEQYF
TGTGCCAGCAGTGCCGGAGGGAGCGAGCAGTACTTC
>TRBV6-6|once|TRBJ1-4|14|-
CASRSTGEGGKLFF
TGTGCCAGCAGGTCAACCGGGGAGGGGGGAAAACTGTTTTTT
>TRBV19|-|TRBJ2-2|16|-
CASSITGPGTTGELFF
TGTGCCAGTAGTATTACAGGGCCCGGGACGACCGGGGAGCTGTTTTTT
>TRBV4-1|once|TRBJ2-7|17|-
CASSQVYKDREGGVQYF
TGCGCCAGCAGCCAAGTATATAAGGACAGGGAGGGTGGGGTGCAGTACTTC
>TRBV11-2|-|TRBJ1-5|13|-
CASSLGVGQPQHF
TGTGCCAGCAGCTTAGGTGTGGGCCAGCCCCAGCATTTT
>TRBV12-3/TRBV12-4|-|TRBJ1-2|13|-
CASSLGAIYGYTF
TGTGCCAGCAGTCTGGGGGCCATCTATGGCTACACCTTC
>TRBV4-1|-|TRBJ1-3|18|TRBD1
CASSPGQAEGTRRNTIYF
TGCGCCAGCAGCCCAGGACAGGCGGAAGGAACCCGCAGAAACACCATATATTTT
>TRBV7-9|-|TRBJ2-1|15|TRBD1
CASSSPRTGANEQFF
TGTGCCAGCAGCTCCCCGAGGACAGGGGCGAATGAGCAGTTCTTC
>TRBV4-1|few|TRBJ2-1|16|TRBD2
CASSRGGLAGPNEQFF
TGCGCCAGCAGCCGCGGGGGACTAGCGGGGCCCAATGAGCAGTTCTTC
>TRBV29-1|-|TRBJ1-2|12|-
CSVEKGVYGYTF
TGCAGCGTTGAGAAGGGGGTCTATGGCTACACCTTC
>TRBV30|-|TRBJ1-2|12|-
CAWGETGYGYTF
TGTGCCTGGGGGGAGACTGGCTATGGCTACACCTTC
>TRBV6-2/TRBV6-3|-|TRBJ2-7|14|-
CASSYSQGYYEQYF
TGTGCCAGCAGTTACTCCCAGGGGTACTACGAGCAGTACTTC
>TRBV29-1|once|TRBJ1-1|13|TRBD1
CSGTGGSNTEAFF
TGCAGCGGAACAGGGGGCTCGAACACTGAAGCTTTCTTT
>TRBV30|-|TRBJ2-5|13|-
CAWSVQGGETQYF
TGTGCCTGGAGTGTACAAGGGGGAGAGACCCAGTACTTC
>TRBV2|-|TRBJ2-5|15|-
CASSDAGISQETQYF
TGTGCCAGCAGTGATGCGGGAATCTCCCAAGAGACCCAGTACTTC
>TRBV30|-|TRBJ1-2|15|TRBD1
CARRPRDRANYGYTF
TGTGCCAGAAGACCTCGGGACAGGGCTAACTATGGCTACACCTTC
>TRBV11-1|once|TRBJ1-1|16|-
CASSFFSGILYTEAFF
TGTGCCAGCAGCTTTTTTTCCGGGATCCTCTACACTGAAGCTTTCTTT
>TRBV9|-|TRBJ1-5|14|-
CASSADSINQPQHF
TGTGCCAGCAGCGCCGACAGTATCAATCAGCCCCAGCATTTT
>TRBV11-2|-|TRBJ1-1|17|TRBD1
CASSPTPSGGLNTEAFF
TGTGCCAGCAGCCCTACCCCGTCAGGGGGTTTGAACACTGAAGCTTTCTTT
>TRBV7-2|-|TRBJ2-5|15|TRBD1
CASSLGQGRRETQYF
TGTGCCAGCAGCTTAGGACAGGGTCGACGAGAGACCCAGTACTTC
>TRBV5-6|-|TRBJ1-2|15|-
CASSGGPAQGYGYTF
TGTGCCAGCAGCGGAGGACCGGCTCAGGGGTATGGCTACACCTTC
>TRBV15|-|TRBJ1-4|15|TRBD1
CATSRGPETGKKLFF
TGTGCCACCAGCAGAGGACCCGAGACAGGGAAAAAACTGTTTTTT
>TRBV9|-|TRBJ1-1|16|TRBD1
CASSVVKGQGGTEAFF
TGTGCCAGCAGCGTAGTGAAAGGACAGGGGGGCACTGAAGCTTTCTTT
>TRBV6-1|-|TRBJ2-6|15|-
CASSEMGARANVLTF
TGTGCCAGCAGTGAAATGGGGGCTCGGGCCAACGTCCTGACTTTC
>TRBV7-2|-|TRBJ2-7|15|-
CASSLAGLNPLEQYF
TGTGCCAGCAGCCTGGCGGGACTCAACCCCCTCGAGCAGTACTTC